This T cell receptor beta chain came from a study of blood T cell repertoires in COVID-19. CDR3 size: 13 residues. V lost 7 bases and J lost 2, with 11 bases in between. Sequenced by immunoSEQ multiplex PCR; TCRdb stores in-frame clones only, minus some. The table lists about 230,000 clones, about 87% of them singletons, with approximately 2.5% in the top ten. The chain links TRBV12-3 or TRBV12-4 to TRBJ1-2, with D perhaps matching TRBD1 (5 bases). This TCR was recovered from a woman in her thirties or forties with acute COVID-19. Sequencing was carried out using PBMCs or T cells enriched from blood (not recorded which). The CDR3 region has the DNA TGTGCCAGCAATCCGGGACTCAACTATGGCTACACCTTC. Amino acid sequence: CASNPGLNYGYTF.